The 23 T cell receptor beta chains reported below all come from one sample, sequenced in a study of blood T cell repertoires in COVID-19. Data came from immunoSEQ multiplex PCR; TCRdb stores just in-frame clones and leaves some out. The top ten hold approximately 3.1% of the sample, which has around 100,000 clones, nearly 90% seen once. The sequenced sample consisted of peripheral blood. The receptors were sampled from a man between 50 and 59 years old in a cohort sampled during active COVID-19.

This chain uses TRBV27 with TRBJ1-4; 7 positions agree with TRBD1. CDR1 is MNHEY, CDR2 SMNVEV, per germline (reference sequence). V was pared by 3 bases and J by 3 bases, with 10 bases of the junction left unmatched. CDR3 length: 17 residues. CDR3 bases: TGTGCCAGCAGTTTCCGACAGGGTGCACGCCCTAATGAAAAACTGTTTTTT. Protein: CASSFRQGARPNEKLFF.

The chain employs TRBV7-3 and TRBJ2-6; no reliable D call. V gave up 5 bases and J gave up 0 bases, with 11 bases separating them. Germline CDR1 reads SGHTA; CDR2 reads FQGTGA. The CDR3 runs to 16 residues. CDR3: CASSRSGTSGANVLTF. DNA of the CDR3: TGTGCCAGCAGCCGTTCGGGTACCTCTGGGGCCAACGTCCTGACTTTC.

The rearrangement uses TRBV10-3 and TRBJ1-2; TRBD1 matches 7 bases. J lost 6 bases, V lost 3 bases, and 7 bases had no gene match. Germline assignment: CDR1 ENHRY and CDR2 SYGVKD. The length of the CDR3 is 14 residues. CDR3 residues: CAISDQGGADGYTF. CDR3 bases: TGTGCCATCAGTGATCAAGGGGGCGCAGATGGCTACACCTTC.

This chain links TRBV5-5 with TRBJ2-3, with 9 bases that match TRBD2. The trim removed 2 bases at V and 1 base at J, leaving 2 bases unmatched. CDR1 is SGHKS and CDR2 is YYEKEE in the germline V gene (reference sequence). The CDR3 is made up of 15 amino acids. CDR3 in amino acids: CASSLIAGGTDTQYF. CDR3 coding DNA: TGTGCCAGCAGCTTAATAGCGGGGGGCACAGATACGCAGTATTTT.

The chain recombines TRBV18 with TRBJ2-1; 9 nucleotides agree with TRBD1. The CDR3 is 14 amino acids. Germline CDR1 reads KGHSH; CDR2 reads LQKENI. The J segment lost 7 bases and the V segment lost 3 bases, leaving 4 bases of the junction unmatched. The CDR3 loop reads CASSPGQGMNEQFF. The CDR3 nucleotides are TGTGCCAGCTCACCGGGACAGGGAATGAATGAGCAGTTCTTC.

This chain connects TRBV7-9 to TRBJ2-2; TRBD2 matches at 12 bases. The CDR3 consists of 18 residues. The junction had 9 bases not matched to a gene; V was cut back by 4 bases and J by 3 bases. Germline CDR1 is SEHNR and CDR2 is FQNEAQ (reference sequence). The CDR3 DNA is TGTGCCAGCAGCTATCGACTAGCGGGGGCCGGGGACACCGGGGAGCTGTTTTTT. Its translation: CASSYRLAGAGDTGELFF.

The chain combines TRBV2 with TRBJ1-1; D gene unclear. Germline CDR1 is SNHLY and CDR2 is FYNNEI. Trimming took 6 bases from V and 2 from J, leaving 13 bases between them. The CDR3 sequence is 14 residues long. CDR3 nucleotide sequence: TGTGCCAGCAGCACATTGAGGCTTAACACTGAAGCTTTCTTT. It specifies CASSTLRLNTEAFF. Combining the CDR3 with reference TRBV2 and TRBJ1-1 gives the whole variable domain EPEVTQTPSHQVTQMGQEVILRCVPISNHLYFYWYRQILGQKVEFLVSFYNNEISEKSEIFDDQFSVERPDGSNFTLKIRSTKLEDSAMYFCASSTLRLNTEAFFGQGTRLTVV.

The V call is TRBV27, the J call TRBJ2-5, with TRBD2 as a possible D gene (6 bases). The length of the CDR3 is 14 residues. Looked up from germline, CDR1 is MNHEY and CDR2 is SMNVEV (reference sequence). Trimming shortened V by 5 bases and J by 2 bases, and 12 bases separated the two germline ends. CDR3 amino acids: CASSPTRGQETQYF. The CDR3 region has the DNA TGTGCCAGCAGTCCTACACGGGGGCAAGAGACCCAGTACTTC.

This CDR3 is CASSSGGDRLLHF. CDR3 coding DNA: TGTGCCAGCAGCTCAGGGGGGGACAGGCTCCTCCACTTT. The V gene is TRBV7-8, the J gene TRBJ1-6; 8 nucleotides align to TRBD1. From germline, CDR1 is SGHVS and CDR2 FQNEAQ. The trim removed 4 bases at V and 15 bases at J, leaving 8 bases unmatched. The CDR3 runs to 13 residues.

This clone appeared a few times. CDR3 in DNA: TGTGCCAGCAGCCCAGGACAGGGTTTGGGGGAGACCCAGTACTTC. This sequence encodes CASSPGQGLGETQYF. This chain uses TRBV5-5 with TRBJ2-5, with 8 bases aligning to TRBD1. Germline-derived CDR1 and CDR2 are SGHKS and YYEKEE (reference sequence). The CDR3 contains 15 residues. The junction had 10 bases not matched to a gene; V was cut back by 4 bases and J by 5 bases.

The V call is TRBV6-5, the J call TRBJ2-7, with 10 bases fitting TRBD2. The CDR3 consists of 15 residues. Germline-derived CDR1 and CDR2 are MNHEY and SVGAGI. Trimming removed 5 bases from V and 5 bases from J; junction bases left unmatched: 9. The CDR3 sequence is CASSPNLAGVHEQYF. Here the CDR3 DNA reads TGTGCCAGCAGTCCGAACCTAGCGGGGGTGCACGAGCAGTACTTC.

This clone was observed a single time. V usage is TRBV7-2 and J usage is TRBJ2-3, with 10 positions matching TRBD1. Germline CDR1 reads SGHTA; CDR2 reads FQGNSA. Trimming at V came to 1 base and at J to 5 bases, leaving 3 bases not matched to a gene. The length of the CDR3 is 15 residues. The CDR3 coding sequence is TGTGCCAGCAGCTTAGGGGGGACAGGGGAAGATACGCAGTATTTT. Its translation: CASSLGGTGEDTQYF.

V is TRBV5-1 and J is TRBJ1-6; D may be TRBD1 (6 bases). V gave up 4 bases and J gave up 3 bases, with 17 bases separating them. Germline V gene data show CDR1 as SGHRS and CDR2 as YFSETQ. This CDR3 comprises 17 residues. CDR3 region: CASSVSTGKHYNSPLHF. The CDR3 coding sequence is TGCGCCAGCAGCGTCTCGACAGGCAAGCACTATAATTCACCCCTCCACTTT.

V is TRBV6-2 or TRBV6-3 and J is TRBJ2-3, with D uncertain. Germline lookup yields CDR1 MNHEY and CDR2 SVGEGT. The V end was cut by 6 bases, the J end by 2 bases, with 9 bases between. The CDR3 extends over 13 amino acids. CDR3 nucleotides: TGTGCCAGCAGCCCGGGCTACACAGATACGCAGTATTTT. This sequence encodes CASSPGYTDTQYF.

This chain links TRBV5-1 with TRBJ2-1; 8 nucleotides match TRBD2. This CDR3 comprises 15 residues. Germline assignment: CDR1 SGHRS and CDR2 YFSETQ. Trimming removed 5 bases from V and 1 base from J; junction bases left unmatched: 5. CDR3 amino acids: CASSSGLASYNEQFF. DNA for the CDR3: TGCGCCAGCAGTTCAGGACTAGCTTCCTACAATGAGCAGTTCTTC. Filled out from reference TRBV5-1 and TRBJ2-1, the complete variable domain reads KAGVTQTPRYLIKTRGQQVTLSCSPISGHRSVSWYQQTPGQGLQFLFEYFSETQRNKGNFPGRFSGRQFSNSRSEMNVSTLELGDSALYLCASSSGLASYNEQFFGPGTRLTVL.

V and J are TRBV7-2 and TRBJ1-4; D is ambiguous. V lost 1 base to trimming and J lost 5 bases, with 8 bases between them. Germline V gene lookup returns CDR1 SGHTA and CDR2 FQGNSA. The CDR3 is 14 amino acids. The CDR3 DNA is TGTGCCAGCAGCTTAGGAGGGTTCAATGAAAAACTGTTTTTT. Translated: CASSLGGFNEKLFF.

The CDR3 loop is CASSGTDRVETQYF. CDR3 in DNA: TGCGCCAGCAGCGGGACAGACCGGGTAGAGACCCAGTACTTC. The chain has TRBV5-1 and TRBJ2-5, with TRBD1 matching over 7 bases. J lost 4 bases, V lost 4 bases, and 7 bases had no gene match. Looked up from germline, CDR1 is SGHRS and CDR2 is YFSETQ. This CDR3 spans 14 amino acids.

The rearrangement joins TRBV12-3 or TRBV12-4 to TRBJ2-7, with a weak D call TRBD2 (5 bases). There are 12 residues in the CDR3. For the CDR3, the DNA is TGTGCTGGTACACGGGATTCCTACGAGCAGTACGTC. It encodes CAGTRDSYEQYV.

The J gene is TRBJ1-6, the V gene TRBV5-5; 8 bases align to TRBD1. The CDR3 is 16 amino acids. Germline assignment: CDR1 SGHKS and CDR2 YYEKEE (reference sequence). V dropped 0 bases and J dropped 10; count of bases not matched to a gene: 9. The CDR3 DNA reads TGTGCCAGCAGCTTGGGTCCACAGGGGGGCGGATCACCCCTCCACTTT. The encoded protein is CASSLGPQGGGSPLHF.

The J gene is TRBJ1-2, the V gene TRBV19; TRBD1 matches 7 bases. The CDR3 is made up of 13 amino acids. The junction had 3 bases not matched to a gene; V was cut back by 4 bases and J by 4 bases. The germline V gene has CDR1 LNHDA and CDR2 SQIVND (reference sequence). The CDR3 is CASSRGQTYGYTF. The CDR3 DNA follows: TGTGCCAGTAGTAGGGGACAGACCTATGGCTACACCTTC.

The chain recombines TRBV9 with TRBJ1-3; 8 bases agree with TRBD1. The CDR3 loop spans 16 amino acids. Germline trimming cut 0 bases from V and 0 bases from J; bases unmatched to any gene: 2. Germline CDR1 reads SGDLS; CDR2 reads YYNGEE. The CDR3 sequence is CASSVAGQGSGNTIYF. CDR3 in DNA: TGTGCCAGCAGCGTAGCAGGACAGGGCTCTGGAAACACCATATATTTT.

The rearrangement uses TRBV6-2 or TRBV6-3 and TRBJ2-3, with 9 positions matching TRBD2. CDR1 is MNHEY, CDR2 SVGEGT, per germline. Trimming cost V 2 bases and J 4 bases; bases outside gene matches: 7. The CDR3 runs 16 residues. CDR3 amino acids: CASSYLRGGGSDTQYF. CDR3 nucleotide sequence: TGTGCCAGCAGTTACCTTCGCGGGGGGGGTTCAGATACGCAGTATTTT.

This chain uses TRBV5-1 with TRBJ1-2; 7 nucleotides match TRBD1. Germline V lookup: CDR1 SGHRS, CDR2 YFSETQ. This CDR3 has 14 residues. Trimming removed 2 bases from V and 3 bases from J; junction bases left unmatched: 4. This CDR3 reads CASSLGQVDYGYTF. The CDR3 nucleotides read TGCGCCAGCAGCTTAGGACAGGTTGACTATGGCTACACCTTC.